This T cell receptor beta chain was identified during a study of blood T cell repertoires in COVID-19. On the study more broadly: T cells, B-cell-depleted T cells, or PBMCs supplied cDNA or gDNA.

In germline, CDR1 is SNHLY, CDR2 FYNNEI. Trimming at V came to 1 base and at J to 1 base, leaving 5 bases not matched to a gene. CDR3 length: 16 residues. Sequencing used immunoSEQ multiplex PCR; TCRdb keeps in-frame clones, though not all of them. The sample lists 200,000 to 300,000 clones, around 86% occurring once. The sample taken for sequencing was peripheral blood. V gene TRBV2 combines with J gene TRBJ1-2; TRBD1 aligns across 8 bases. The receptor was derived from a woman in her fifties or sixties with COVID-19, enrolled during active disease. The CDR3 DNA follows: TGTGCCAGCAGTGAAGTGGGACAGGCGGGTAACTATGGCTACACCTTC. Protein: CASSEVGQAGNYGYTF.